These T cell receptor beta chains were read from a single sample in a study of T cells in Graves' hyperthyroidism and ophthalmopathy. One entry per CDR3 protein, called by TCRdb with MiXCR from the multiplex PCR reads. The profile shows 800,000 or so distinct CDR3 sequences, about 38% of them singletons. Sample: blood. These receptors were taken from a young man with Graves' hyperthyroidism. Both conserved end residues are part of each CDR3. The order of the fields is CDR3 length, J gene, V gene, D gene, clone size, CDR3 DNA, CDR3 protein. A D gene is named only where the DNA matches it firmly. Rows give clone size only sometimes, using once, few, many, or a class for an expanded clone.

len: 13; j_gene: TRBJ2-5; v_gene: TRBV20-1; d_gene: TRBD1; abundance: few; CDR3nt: TGCAGTGCGGGACAGACAAGCCAAGAGACCCAGTACTTC; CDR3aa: CSAGQTSQETQYF
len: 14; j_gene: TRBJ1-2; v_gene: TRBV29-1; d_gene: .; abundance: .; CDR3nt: TGCAGCGTTGGGGGGGACGGGACACACTATGGCTACACCTTC; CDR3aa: CSVGGDGTHYGYTF
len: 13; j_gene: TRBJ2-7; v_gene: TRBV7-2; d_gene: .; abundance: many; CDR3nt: TGTGCCAGCAGCGCCGCCCGAGAAAACGAGCAGTACTTC; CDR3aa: CASSAARENEQYF
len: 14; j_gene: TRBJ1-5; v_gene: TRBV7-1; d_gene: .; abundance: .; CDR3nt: TGTGCCAGCAGCTCAGACCACCGGGACCAGCCCCAGCATTTT; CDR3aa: CASSSDHRDQPQHF
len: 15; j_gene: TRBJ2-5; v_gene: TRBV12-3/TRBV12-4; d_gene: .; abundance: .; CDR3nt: TGTGCCAGCAGTCCGACACTCACCTCCCAAGAGACCCAGTACTTC; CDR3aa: CASSPTLTSQETQYF
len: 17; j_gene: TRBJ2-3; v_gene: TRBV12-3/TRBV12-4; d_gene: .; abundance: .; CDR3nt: TGTGCCAGCAGTTTCGGCGGGACAGCGACTAGCACAGATACGCAGTATTTT; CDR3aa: CASSFGGTATSTDTQYF
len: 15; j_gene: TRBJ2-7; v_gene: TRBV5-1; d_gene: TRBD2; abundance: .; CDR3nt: TGCGCCAGCAGCTCTGGGACTAGCGATCCCTACGAGCAGTACTTC; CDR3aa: CASSSGTSDPYEQYF
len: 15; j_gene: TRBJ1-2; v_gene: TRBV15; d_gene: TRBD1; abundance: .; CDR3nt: TGTGCCACCAGCAGCAACCGACAGGGAGACTATGGCTACACCTTC; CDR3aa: CATSSNRQGDYGYTF
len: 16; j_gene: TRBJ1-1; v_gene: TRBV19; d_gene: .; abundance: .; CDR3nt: TGTGCCAGTAGTATACCTCGACAGAAGCGGGCCACTGAAGCTTTCTTT; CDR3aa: CASSIPRQKRATEAFF
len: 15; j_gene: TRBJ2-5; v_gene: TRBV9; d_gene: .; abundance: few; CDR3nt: TGTGCCAGCAGCGTATTGGGTCTAGCGTCAGAGACCCAGTACTTC; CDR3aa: CASSVLGLASETQYF
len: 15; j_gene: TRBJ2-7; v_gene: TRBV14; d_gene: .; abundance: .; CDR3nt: TGTGCCAGCAGCCAAGGAGAGGGGATATGGGACGAGCAGTACTTC; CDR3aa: CASSQGEGIWDEQYF
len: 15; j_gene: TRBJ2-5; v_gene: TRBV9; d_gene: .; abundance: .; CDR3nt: TGTGCCAGCAGCGTAGGGTCGACCACCCAAGAGACCCAGTACTTC; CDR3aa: CASSVGSTTQETQYF
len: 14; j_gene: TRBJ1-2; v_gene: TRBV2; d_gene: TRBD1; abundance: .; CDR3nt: TGTGCCAGCCCCTACGAGGGGACAGGGTTTGGCTACACCTTC; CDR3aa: CASPYEGTGFGYTF
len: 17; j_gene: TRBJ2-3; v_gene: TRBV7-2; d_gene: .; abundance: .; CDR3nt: TGTGCCAGCAGCCCAGATCCAGGCGGACCTTTCACAGATACGCAGTATTTT; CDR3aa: CASSPDPGGPFTDTQYF
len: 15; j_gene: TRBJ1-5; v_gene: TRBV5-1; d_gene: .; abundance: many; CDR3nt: TGCGCCAGCAGCTTGGGACAAGTGGCCGGCGGGCCCCAGCATTTT; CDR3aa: CASSLGQVAGGPQHF
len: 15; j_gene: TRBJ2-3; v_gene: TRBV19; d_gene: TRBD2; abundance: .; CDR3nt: TGTGCCAGTAGGTCCATAGGCGGGAGGGGCGATACGCAGTATTTT; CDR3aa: CASRSIGGRGDTQYF
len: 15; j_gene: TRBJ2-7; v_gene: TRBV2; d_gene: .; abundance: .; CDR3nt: TGTGCCAGCAGTAACCCCCTGGTCCTGACCTACGAGCAGTACTTC; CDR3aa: CASSNPLVLTYEQYF
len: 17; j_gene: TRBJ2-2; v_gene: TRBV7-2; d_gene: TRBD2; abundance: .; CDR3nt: TGTGCCAGCAGCCTGCGGACTAGCGGGGGGTCAACCGGGGAGCTGTTTTTT; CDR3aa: CASSLRTSGGSTGELFF
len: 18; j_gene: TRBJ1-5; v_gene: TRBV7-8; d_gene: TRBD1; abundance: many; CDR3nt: TGTGCCAGCAGCTCCAACCCTAGAACGGGACAGCTATATCAGCCCCAGCATTTT; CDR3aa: CASSSNPRTGQLYQPQHF
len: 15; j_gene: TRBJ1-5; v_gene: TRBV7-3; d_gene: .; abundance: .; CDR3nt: TGCGCCAGCAGTGATTGGTCGGGCGAGAGGAGGCCCCAGCATTTT; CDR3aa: CASSDWSGERRPQHF